Following are 20 T cell receptor beta chains from one sample sequenced in a study of CD8+CD57+ T cells in acquired aplastic anemia. The study profiled TCR beta VDJ and CDR3 using genomic DNA as template. TCRdb reprocessed the reads with MiXCR, giving one entry per CDR3 protein. Here the sample spans 100,000 to 120,000 distinct CDR3 sequences, 51% being singletons. The sample taken for sequencing was sorted CD4+, CD8+, or CD8+CD57+ T cells (not recorded which) from PBMCs. Receptor source: a human donor in good health, serving as a control.

The chain uses TRBV19 and TRBJ1-4; 7 bases are a match to TRBD1. V shed 1 base and J 4 bases; nucleotides not matched to a gene: 3. Looked up from germline, CDR1 is LNHDA and CDR2 is SQIVND (reference sequence). CDR3 length equals 15 residues. This CDR3 reads CASSIGDSLNEKLFF. DNA of the CDR3: TGTGCCAGTAGTATAGGGGACAGCCTTAATGAAAAACTGTTTTTT.

The V and J genes are TRBV7-9 and TRBJ2-5; 8 bases map to TRBD2. The V and J ends lost 5 bases and 5 bases, in that order; junction bases with no gene match: 7. Germline CDR1 SEHNR, CDR2 FQNEAQ (reference sequence). The CDR3 covers 14 residues. The DNA for the CDR3 is TGTGCCAGCAGCCTCCGGGGGGGCGATGAGACCCAGTACTTC. It translates to CASSLRGGDETQYF.

This chain connects TRBV2 to TRBJ1-5, with 8 bases that match TRBD1. J lost 3 bases, V lost 4 bases, and 5 bases had no gene match. Per the germline V gene, CDR1 is SNHLY and CDR2 is FYNNEI. This CDR3 region has 15 residues. CDR3 DNA: TGTGCCAGCAGTGGACAGGGGAGGAACAATCAGCCCCAGCATTTT. Translation: CASSGQGRNNQPQHF.

The table lists this clonotype with many counts. This sequence joins TRBV25-1 and TRBJ1-5; D remains unclear. The CDR3 contains 14 residues. V shed 5 bases and J shed 0 bases, with 8 bases lying between them. Germline values: CDR1 MGHDK, CDR2 SYGVNS. The DNA of the CDR3 is TGTGCCAGCAGTCACACTCATAGCAATCAGCCCCAGCATTTT. Its translation is CASSHTHSNQPQHF.

V gene TRBV24-1 combines with J gene TRBJ1-5; 7 nucleotides align to TRBD1. Germline V CDR1 and CDR2: KGHDR, SFDVKD. CDR3 length: 14 amino acids. J lost 4 bases, V lost 3 bases, and 2 bases had no gene match. CDR3 nucleotide sequence: TGTGCCACCAGTGATACCAGGGGGAATCAGCCCCAGCATTTT. This codes for CATSDTRGNQPQHF.

Many counts were recorded for this clonotype. The V and J genes are TRBV19 and TRBJ1-1, with 9 positions matching TRBD1. Trimming took 5 bases from V and 6 from J; bases not matched to a gene: 7. The CDR3 has 14 residues. Germline CDR1 and CDR2: LNHDA and SQIVND (reference sequence). CDR3 residues: CASSVDRGWPEAFF. For the CDR3, the DNA is TGTGCCAGTAGTGTTGACAGGGGGTGGCCTGAAGCTTTCTTT. The whole variable domain, remainder taken from reference TRBV19 and TRBJ1-1, is DGGITQSPKYLFRKEGQNVTLSCEQNLNHDAMYWYRQDPGQGLRLIYYSQIVNDFQKGDIAEGYSVSREKKESFPLTVTSAQKNPTAFYLCASSVDRGWPEAFFGQGTRLTVV.

This clonotype was picked up a small number of times. The chain joins TRBV11-3 to TRBJ1-5; D may be TRBD1 (6 bases). CDR1 SGHNT and CDR2 YENEEA come from the germline V gene. Trimming removed 1 base at V and 9 bases at J, with 16 bases between. The CDR3 runs to 15 residues. CDR3 residues: CASSLAGWKGGPQHF. CDR3 DNA sequence: TGTGCCAGCAGCTTAGCTGGGTGGAAAGGGGGGCCCCAGCATTTT.

The chain recombines TRBV5-5 with TRBJ2-5; D unclear. Trimming removed 4 bases from V and 0 bases from J, with 10 bases in between. The CDR3 contains 14 residues. From germline, CDR1 is SGHKS and CDR2 YYEKEE (reference sequence). CDR3 sequence reads: CASSPRTHQETQYF. For the CDR3, the DNA is TGTGCCAGCAGCCCCAGGACGCACCAAGAGACCCAGTACTTC.

This clonotype was counted a few times. The rearrangement links TRBV6-2 or TRBV6-3 to TRBJ1-1; D is perhaps TRBD1 (6 bases). With 6 bases removed from V and 2 bases from J, the gap between germline ends came to 13 bases. The CDR3 runs to 14 residues. Germline loops: CDR1 MNHEY, CDR2 SVGEGT. The CDR3 region is CASSPGHFNTEAFF. The DNA of the CDR3 is TGTGCCAGCAGCCCGGGACACTTTAACACTGAAGCTTTCTTT.

This clonotype was found many times. V gene TRBV9 combines with J gene TRBJ1-1; TRBD1 matches 8 bases. The V gene's germline CDR1 is SGDLS and CDR2 YYNGEE. The V segment lost 1 base and the J segment 3 bases; nucleotides outside the gene matches: 20. This CDR3 comprises 20 residues. The CDR3 DNA reads TGTGCCAGCAGCGTATCGCCGGACAGGGCGAGGTTCATGGGAGACACTGAAGCTTTCTTT. Protein: CASSVSPDRARFMGDTEAFF. The full variable domain, with the rest looked up from reference TRBV9 and TRBJ1-1, is DSGVTQTPKHLITATGQRVTLRCSPRSGDLSVYWYQQSLDQGLQFLIQYYNGEERAKGNILERFSAQQFPDLHSELNLSSLELGDSALYFCASSVSPDRARFMGDTEAFFGQGTRLTVV.

This clonotype has just a few counts. With a much larger clone just one base away, this may be a read error. The rearrangement uses TRBV20-1 and TRBJ2-2, with D possibly TRBD1 on 6 matching bases. This CDR3 comprises 12 residues. From germline, CDR1 is DFQATT and CDR2 SNEGSKA (reference sequence). The DNA for the CDR3 is TGCGGTGTGCCAGGGGTCACCGGGGAGCTGTTTTTT. This gives the protein CGVPGVTGELFF.

This chain links TRBV29-1 with TRBJ1-2, with 7 nucleotides matching TRBD1. V lost 4 bases to trimming and J lost 4 bases; unmatched junction nucleotides: 6. The germline V gene has CDR1 SQVTM and CDR2 ANQGSEA. The CDR3 length is 13 residues. The CDR3 DNA is TGCAGCGTTGGGGTGGCAGGGGGCTATGGCTACACCTTC. Its translation: CSVGVAGGYGYTF.

This clonotype was counted ten times or more. The chain links TRBV9 to TRBJ2-3; D is unresolved. With 4 bases removed from V and 1 base from J, the gap between germline ends came to 13 bases. CDR3 size: 15 residues. The germline CDR1 and CDR2 sequences are SGDLS and YYNGEE. The CDR3 bases are TGTGCCAGCAGCCTTACGGTGGTACGCACAGATACGCAGTATTTT. Amino acids: CASSLTVVRTDTQYF.

This clonotype has more than one count but fewer than ten. At one boundary the junction diverges from the germline segment, which might be a read error. The chain joins TRBV4-3 to TRBJ1-2; D is undetermined. Per germline, CDR1 LGHNA and CDR2 YSLEER. This CDR3 has 15 amino acids. DNA of the CDR3: TGCGCCGGCAGCCAAGGCCCGGTGGCCTCGGATGGCTACACCTTC. Amino acid sequence: CAGSQGPVASDGYTF.

This clonotype was counted at least ten times. This chain links TRBV6-1 with TRBJ2-1; D remains ambiguous. Germline assignment: CDR1 MNHNS and CDR2 SASEGT. Trimming shortened V by 6 bases and J by 4 bases, and 7 bases separated the two germline ends. This CDR3 spans 12 amino acids. The CDR3 reads CASRDGYNEQFF. Written as DNA, the CDR3 is TGTGCCAGCAGGGACGGGTACAATGAGCAGTTCTTC.

This sequence joins TRBV5-2 and TRBJ1-2; no DNA check was done on the table's D call, TRBD1. TRBV5-2 constitutes a pseudogene. CDR3 length: 16 amino acids. CDR3 nucleotide sequence: TGTGCCAGCAACCCCGGGACAGGGGGATGGAGCTATGGCTACACCTTC. Its protein product is CASNPGTGGWSYGYTF.

The gene calls are TRBV29-1 and TRBJ1-2; the D gene is possibly TRBD1 (6 bases). Trimming stripped 0 bases from V and 5 bases from J, with 10 bases between. CDR3 length: 13 residues. Germline V gives CDR1 SQVTM, CDR2 ANQGSEA. In DNA form, the CDR3 reads TGCAGCGTTGAAGAACAGGGACAATATGGCTACACCTTC. Amino acid sequence: CSVEEQGQYGYTF. Full variable domain (remainder filled in from reference TRBV29-1 and TRBJ1-2): SAVISQKPSRDICQRGTSLTIQCQVDSQVTMMFWYRQQPGQSLTLIATANQGSEATYESGFVIDKFPISRPNLTFSTLTVSNMSPEDSSIYLCSVEEQGQYGYTFGSGTRLTVV.

On this clonotype: The junction departs from germline at one end; a sequencing error may be responsible. The chain joins TRBV29-1 to TRBJ1-1; TRBD1 aligns across 10 bases. CDR1 is SQVTM, CDR2 ANQGSEA, per germline. The CDR3 contains 13 residues. The CDR3 nucleotides are TGCAGCGTGACAGGGGGCGCAGGCACTGAAGCTTCCTTT. Amino acid sequence: CSVTGGAGTEASF.

This clonotype occurred many times. The conserved phenylalanine or tryptophan normally closing the CDR3 is absent here, so this likely arose from a read error. This chain uses TRBV7-9 with TRBJ1-6; D remains ambiguous. CDR3 length equals 15 residues. The germline V and J ends were trimmed by 5 bases and 7 bases, with 15 bases remaining between them. The germline V gene has CDR1 SEHNR and CDR2 FQNEAQ (reference sequence). CDR3 sequence: CASSLYEGGNSPLHS. The CDR3 DNA reads TGTGCCAGCAGCCTTTACGAAGGTGGGAATTCACCCCTCCACTCT.

This clonotype was observed many times. This chain links TRBV20-1 with TRBJ2-1; 8 bases agree with TRBD2. Trimming took 0 bases from V and 10 from J; bases not matched to a gene: 11. Germline V gives CDR1 DFQATT, CDR2 SNEGSKA (reference sequence). CDR3 size: 15 residues. The CDR3 is CSARDTFSSGLEQFF. CDR3 nucleotide sequence: TGCAGTGCTAGAGATACTTTCTCTAGCGGGTTAGAGCAGTTCTTC.